The TCR beta chain described here comes from a study of blood T cells in healthy people across ages (dated by TCRdb to between 2014 and 2017). Looking at the study overall: In model experiments, template switching captured about one uniquely barcoded TCR beta cDNA molecule for every two T cells. Using deep sequencing normalized with unique cDNA molecular identifiers, the study measured how TCR beta repertoire diversity changes with age. The donors were divided into four age groups: young (average approximately 17 years), middle-aged (approximately 42), aged (62) and long-lived (around 87). To avoid experimental bias, donors of different ages were randomly spread across the sequencing lanes. Using the same blood draw, the study looked at two additional independent replicas of 1 million unique cDNA reads for two donors, one aged 18 to 30 and the other aged 80 or older.

The germline V gene yields SNHLY for CDR1 and FYNNEI for CDR2. V lost 5 bases and J lost 11 bases; the stretch between them is 18 bases long. Including the terminal cysteine and phenylalanine, the CDR3 comprises 13 residues. The entry retains the CDR3 DNA only, 39 bases that are in frame from base 1. This clonotype showed up just a few times. The antigen it binds to is not known. Base qualities were left out, and no much larger clone turns up one base away. Donors were 35 to 40 systemically healthy Caucasian individuals from Russia aged roughly 6 to 95 years. Roughly 11 milliliters of peripheral blood were drawn from each donor into EDTA-treated Vacutainer tubes. Ficoll-Paque density-gradient centrifugation was used to isolate PBMCs, with at least 7 million obtained per sample. Trizol reagent was used to extract total RNA from the PBMCs, yielding at least 6 micrograms per sample. For every donor, an aliquot of PBMCs went through flow cytometry to measure the percentages of naive CD45RAhigh/CD27high T cells.

The library came from 5' RACE. The data were produced on an Illumina HiSeq 2500. A second about 7 to 12 cycle PCR used a sample-barcoded 5' primer and a J-beta primer mix. A template-switch 5' adaptor carrying 12 random nucleotides introduced a unique molecular identifier onto each TCR beta cDNA molecule. At least 3 million CDR3-containing paired-end reads were obtained from each sample. All of the RNA was converted into first-strand cDNA using the Mint cDNA synthesis kit, with a TRBC-specific oligonucleotide serving as the primer. Following uracil-DNA glycosylase treatment, all cDNA underwent a first 18-cycle PCR with the universal primers M1SS and BC2_uni_R. In the source study's methods: Each sample was normalized by randomly selecting 1 million high-quality reads, each carrying a distinct molecular identifier. Reads with shared molecular identifiers were discarded instead of being binned into consensus sequences. MiTCR, set to a Q25 quality threshold and the strictest error-elimination algorithm, was used for CDR3 identification, clonotype clustering and error correction. A nonparametric unseen species model using Euler transformation provided a lower-bound estimate of total TCR beta diversity. Clones were called with MiXCR by TCRdb after fastp trimmed the public reads at Q25, and only in-frame beta chains were retained. All rows with the same CDR3 protein become a single entry with the most common DNA and genes. TCRdb, not the authors, supplied the V and J calls. The sample data list some 1,500,000 distinct CDR3 sequences, and 35% to 45% of these were observed just once. The ten largest clones represent roughly 3.7% of the sample.

Results the study describes overall, beyond this receptor: As age increased, observed TCR beta diversity per million T cells dropped in a roughly linear way, and a significant reduction was already evident by age 40. Observed TCR beta diversity correlated strongly with the percentage of naive T cells measured by flow cytometry. Since profiling was done on bulk unsorted PBMCs, naive and antigen-experienced compartments could not be conclusively compared. Estimates of total diversity based on one million sequenced T cells were regarded as lower bounds and as underestimates. Compared with the aged group, the long-lived group had more naive CD4+ T cells, fewer expanded clones and increased TCR diversity, suggesting age selection. Because donor CMV infection status was unknown, age-related changes in expanded clonotypes were potentially confounded.

The origin of this receptor is a woman younger than 30 in good health. The chain couples TRBV2 to TRBJ2-5; TRBD1 is possibly the D segment (6 matching bases). Sequenced input: blood. The CDR3 region: CASSLDRNNEQYF. The nucleotides read TGTGCCAGCAGTCTGGACAGAAACAATGAGCAGTACTTC.